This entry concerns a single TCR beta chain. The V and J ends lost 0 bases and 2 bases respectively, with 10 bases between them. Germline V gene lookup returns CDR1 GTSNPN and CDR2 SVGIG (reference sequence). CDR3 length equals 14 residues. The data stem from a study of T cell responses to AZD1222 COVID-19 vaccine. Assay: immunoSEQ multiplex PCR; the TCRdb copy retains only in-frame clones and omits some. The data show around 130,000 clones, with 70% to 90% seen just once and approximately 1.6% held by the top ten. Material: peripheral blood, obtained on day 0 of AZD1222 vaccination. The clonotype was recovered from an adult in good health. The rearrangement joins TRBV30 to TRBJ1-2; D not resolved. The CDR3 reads CAWSVVRANYGYTF. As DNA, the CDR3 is TGTGCCTGGAGTGTGGTCAGAGCCAACTATGGCTACACCTTC.